This entry lists 10 T cell receptor beta chains sequenced from one sample in a study of T cell responses to AZD1222 COVID-19 vaccine. Sequencing used immunoSEQ multiplex PCR; TCRdb keeps in-frame clones, though not all of them. The repertoire has about 150,000 clones, around nine tenths of them found once; the top ten carry 1.5%. The sequencing here drew on peripheral blood, taken 28 days after the second AZD1222 dose. Every receptor here comes from an adult who received the AZD1222 COVID-19 vaccine.

The genes are TRBV3-1 (or the pseudogene TRBV3-2) and TRBJ1-2, with D tentatively TRBD1 (6 bases). Trimming stripped 3 bases from V and 2 bases from J, with 16 bases between. Germline CDR1 LGHDT, CDR2 YNNKEL (reference sequence). The CDR3 is 16 residues long. The CDR3 protein is CASSHRGSTGNYGYTF. The CDR3, as DNA: TGTGCCAGCAGCCACCGAGGCTCCACAGGGAACTATGGCTACACCTTC.

This clone has just one count. J is TRBJ1-2 and V is TRBV9; 7 bases are a match to TRBD1. Germline CDR1 is SGDLS and CDR2 is YYNGEE. V shed 5 bases, J shed 1 base, and the junction held 5 bases outside the gene matches. This CDR3 region has 14 residues. CDR3 in amino acids: CASSVRGVNYGYTF. The DNA of the CDR3 is TGTGCCAGCAGTGTCAGGGGGGTTAACTATGGCTACACCTTC.

In DNA, the CDR3 is TGTGCCAGCAAGAGGACAGCGAGTTTGACCCAGTACTTC. Protein sequence: CASKRTASLTQYF. The chain has TRBV28 and TRBJ2-5, with a weak D call TRBD1 (6 bases). The CDR3 totals 13 residues. CDR1 and CDR2 (germline): MDHEN, SYDVKM. V lost 7 bases to trimming and J lost 7 bases, with 16 bases between them. Full variable domain (outside the CDR3, taken from reference TRBV28 and TRBJ2-5): DVKVTQSSRYLVKRTGEKVFLECVQDMDHENMFWYRQDPGLGLRLIYFSYDVKMKEKGDIPEGYSVSREKKERFSLILESASTNQTSMYLCASKRTASLTQYFGPGTRLLVL.

This CDR3 reads CASGWGGREGYTF. CDR3 sequence (DNA): TGTGCTAGTGGCTGGGGGGGGCGAGAGGGCTACACCTTC. The V gene is TRBV12-5, the J gene TRBJ1-2; perhaps TRBD1 as D (6 bases). The germline V gene has CDR1 LGHNT and CDR2 FRNRAP. This CDR3 has 13 residues. V was cut by 6 bases and J by 8 bases, with 16 bases left in between.

This chain joins TRBV19 and TRBJ2-1; a weak D match, TRBD1 (6 bases). The V end lost 6 bases, the J end lost 6 bases, and 18 bases lay between the germline ends. The CDR3 has 15 residues. Germline V gene data show CDR1 as LNHDA and CDR2 as SQIVND (reference sequence). CDR3 protein: CASRAGQTIGNEQFF. The CDR3 nucleotides are TGTGCCAGTAGAGCCGGACAGACGATAGGCAATGAGCAGTTCTTC.

A note on this clone: Other DNA sequences in this sample translate to the same CDR3. V usage is TRBV6-5 and J usage is TRBJ2-1; TRBD1 aligns across 8 bases. Germline-derived CDR1 and CDR2 are MNHEY and SVGAGI. With 5 bases clipped from V and 5 bases from J, the junction kept 2 bases outside the gene matches. This CDR3 is 13 amino acids long. CDR3 bases: TGTGCCAGCAGTCCGACAGGGGACAATGAGCAGTTCTTC. Residues: CASSPTGDNEQFF.

V and J are TRBV4-1 and TRBJ2-1, with TRBD1 matching over 9 bases. Germline V lookup: CDR1 MGHRA, CDR2 YSYEKL. V shed 6 bases and J 3 bases; nucleotides not matched to a gene: 6. The CDR3 length is 15 residues. This CDR3 reads CASRAEGQGYNEQFF. Written as DNA, the CDR3 is TGCGCCAGCAGGGCCGAGGGACAGGGCTACAATGAGCAGTTCTTC.

V gene TRBV14 combines with J gene TRBJ1-1; D unclear. The CDR3 covers 15 residues. Germline V gene sequence: CDR1 SGHDN, CDR2 FVKESK. V shed 5 bases and J shed 0 bases, with 13 bases lying between them. The CDR3 region is CASSAHHGLNTEAFF. The CDR3 DNA sequence: TGTGCCAGCAGCGCCCACCACGGGTTGAACACTGAAGCTTTCTTT.

The chain employs TRBV27 and TRBJ1-3; possibly TRBD1 for D (5 bases). Germline V gene data show CDR1 as MNHEY and CDR2 as SMNVEV (reference sequence). This CDR3 contains 17 residues. V gave up 4 bases and J gave up 7 bases, with 23 bases separating them. The CDR3 loop is CASSSARSSQGLNTIYF. CDR3 nucleotide sequence: TGTGCCAGCAGTTCAGCTCGGTCGTCTCAGGGTCTTAACACCATATATTTT.

This chain connects TRBV24-1 to TRBJ2-1; 8 bases align to TRBD2. The CDR3 is made up of 12 amino acids. V shed 12 bases, J shed 6 bases, and the junction held 6 bases outside the gene matches. The germline gives CDR1 KGHDR, CDR2 SFDVKD. CDR3 in amino acids: CAVSGSTNEQFF. CDR3 DNA sequence: TGTGCCGTCAGCGGGAGTACCAATGAGCAGTTCTTC.